This T cell receptor (beta chain) was identified in a study of CXCR3-negative and CXCR3-positive naive CD8 T cells. Broader study findings: Memory CD8+ cells had much lower diversity, and both naive subsets had comparably high diversity. Researchers reported similar TRBV-TRBJ usage in naive CXCR3-negative and CXCR3-positive cells, though memory differed.

This clonotype is labeled medium-sized based on frequency. The antigen is unknown. Libraries were UMI-labeled 5' RACE TRB cDNA. Each CDR3 protein gets one entry in TCRdb, which reprocessed the 5' RACE reads and gives no DNA. The repertoire table contains about 41,000 distinct CDR3 sequences. This CDR3 region has 15 residues. Germline V gene sequence: CDR1 LGHNA, CDR2 YSLEER. Sequencing was done on a sample of naive CXCR3- CD8+ T cells from blood. Specified subset: CD45RO-CCR7+CD27+CD95- naive CD8+ T cells lacking CXCR3 (TNR3-). The source is a human donor in good health. Some clones in this sample may be carry-over from other donors' samples. The chain employs TRBV4-3 and TRBJ2-5; TCRdb selects TRBD2, and the lack of DNA leaves this call unchecked. CDR3 amino acids: CASSQERGFEGTQYF.